What follows describes a single TCR beta chain. This clonotype was detected a few times. Its recognized antigen is unknown. Base-call qualities are not available, and no considerably larger clone is one nucleotide away. The protocol used for the library was PCR. Sequencing was performed on an Illumina HiSeq 2500. To normalize quantification of the TCRbeta repertoire, the TCR libraries were built with molecular barcoding that relied on unique molecular identifiers. The public reads were quality trimmed at Q25 with fastp and then assembled into clones with MiXCR by TCRdb, keeping productive beta chains. Rows are unified per CDR3 protein, each entry keeping the most common DNA and genes. The sample contains hundreds of thousands of distinct CDR3 sequences, approximately 15% of them found a single time. 1.1% of the sample is taken by the ten largest. V drops 7 bases and J drops 0 bases, leaving 7 bases in between. The CDR3, from cysteine to phenylalanine, totals 13 residues. This entry keeps only the CDR3 DNA: 39 bases, framed from base 1. The germline V gene sets CDR1 to MDHEN and CDR2 to SYDVKM.

The data originate from a study of T-cell reconstitution after alpha-beta-depleted transplantation in children (dated by TCRdb to 2016 to 2017). Broadly, across the study: T-cell immune reconstitution after TCRalphabeta/CD19-depleted allogeneic hematopoietic cell transplantation in children was quantitatively tracked in the study by means of TCR repertoire profiling.

The material sequenced was PBMCs from the stem cell graft donor, taken from the stem cell graft. The clonotype comes from a human donor who donated a stem cell graft to a child with acute myeloid leukemia. The chain is made from TRBV28 and TRBJ2-4; a weak D assignment points to TRBD2 (5 bases agree). The DNA sequence follows: TGTGCCAGCAAGGGAGTAGCCAAAAACATTCAGTACTTC. Translated, it reads CASKGVAKNIQYF.